The 10 T cell receptor beta chains presented below share a single source sample, sequenced in a study of T cell changes during pregnancy in multiple sclerosis (dated by TCRdb to the late 2010s). Libraries were prepared through the immunoSEQ multiplex PCR assay. Entries here come from immuneACCESS through TCRdb and include only in-frame sequences with V and J called. Some clones fail to appear in such tables; in the studies checked, an unresolved V gene covers under half of the shortfall, and the cause of the remainder is unknown. For this sample the table gives 45,000 to 55,000 clones, of which nearly 95% were detected only once. The ten largest clones represent 0.99% of the sample. This material consisted of peripheral blood, taken after pregnancy. The origin of the receptors is a female donor with multiple sclerosis, enrolled in a pregnancy study.

This clone has a single count. This chain joins TRBV27 and TRBJ2-5, with D perhaps matching TRBD2 (5 bases). This CDR3 has 15 amino acids. V lost 4 bases and J lost 2, with 14 bases in between. Germline V gene data show CDR1 as MNHEY and CDR2 as SMNVEV (reference sequence). In DNA form, the CDR3 reads TGTGCCAGCAGTTGGGTGGGGAGAGGACAAGAGACCCAGTACTTC. Its protein product is CASSWVGRGQETQYF.

This clone appeared a single time. This chain links TRBV9 with TRBJ1-3; D remains ambiguous. CDR3 size: 17 residues. Trimming pared 4 bases from V and 0 bases from J, leaving 17 bases between. CDR1 is SGDLS, CDR2 YYNGEE, per germline. CDR3 nucleotides: TGTGCCAGCAGCCTAAAGAGGTTCTCCGACTCTGGAAACACCATATATTTT. Translation gives CASSLKRFSDSGNTIYF.

The rearrangement uses TRBV29-1 and TRBJ2-2; TRBD1 aligns across 7 bases. The CDR3 sequence is 13 residues long. Germline loops: CDR1 SQVTM, CDR2 ANQGSEA. V shed 5 bases and J 5 bases; nucleotides not matched to a gene: 5. CDR3 nucleotides: TGCAGCGTTCCGGCAGGGGGAACCGGGGAGCTGTTTTTT. The encoded protein is CSVPAGGTGELFF.

The chain recombines TRBV5-1 with TRBJ2-3; 7 bases are shared with TRBD1. CDR1 and CDR2 from the germline V gene are SGHRS and YFSETQ. V was pared by 0 bases and J by 2 bases, with 6 bases of the junction left unmatched. The CDR3 is made up of 16 amino acids. CDR3 region: CASSLARDSFTDTQYF. The CDR3 nucleotides read TGCGCCAGCAGCTTGGCCCGGGACAGCTTCACAGATACGCAGTATTTT.

The rearrangement joins TRBV11-1 to TRBJ2-1, with TRBD2 as a possible D gene (7 bases). V was trimmed by 1 base and J by 7 bases, leaving 23 bases between them. CDR1 is SGHAT and CDR2 is FQDESV in the germline V gene (reference sequence). The CDR3 consists of 18 residues. CDR3: CASSLVGRGGASLNEQFF. CDR3 in DNA: TGTGCCAGCAGCTTAGTGGGGCGCGGGGGCGCTTCATTAAATGAGCAGTTCTTC.

The gene calls are TRBV4-1 and TRBJ1-2; 7 bases fit TRBD1. The J segment lost 7 bases and the V segment lost 3 bases, leaving 5 bases of the junction unmatched. The germline CDR1 and CDR2 sequences are MGHRA and YSYEKL. The CDR3 has 13 residues. In nucleotides, the CDR3 is TGCGCCAGCAGCCAGACGTGGACAGGTGGCTACACCTTC. It translates to CASSQTWTGGYTF.

J is TRBJ2-3 and V is TRBV12-2; the table's D call, TRBD2, was not checked against the DNA. TRBV12-2 is labeled a pseudogene. This CDR3 comprises 19 residues. CDR3 region: CASRLAPPPLAGGSDTQYF. CDR3 sequence (DNA): TGTGCAAGTCGCTTAGCGCCCCCACCTCTAGCGGGGGGCTCGGATACGCAGTATTTT.

The CDR3 loop reads CASSVGGAPPETQYF. CDR3 nucleotide sequence: TGTGCCAGCAGTGTGGGGGGGGCCCCTCCAGAGACCCAGTACTTC. J is TRBJ2-5 and V is TRBV2, with D perhaps TRBD2 (7 bases). The CDR3 has 15 residues. V shed 4 bases and J shed 4 bases, with 16 bases lying between them. Germline CDR1 and CDR2: SNHLY and FYNNEI.

The J gene is TRBJ1-6, the V gene TRBV4-3, with TRBD1 matching 7 bases. The V and J ends lost 1 base and 10 bases, in that order; junction bases with no gene match: 7. Germline CDR1 is LGHNA and CDR2 is YSLEER. CDR3 length: 15 residues. The CDR3 protein is CASSQGGQTFSPLHF. DNA for the CDR3: TGCGCCAGCAGCCAAGGGGGACAGACTTTCTCACCCCTCCACTTT.

This chain connects TRBV19 to TRBJ1-5; 7 bases line up with TRBD1. From germline, CDR1 is LNHDA and CDR2 SQIVND (reference sequence). CDR3 length: 13 amino acids. Trimming at V came to 3 bases and at J to 9 bases, leaving 5 bases not matched to a gene. Here the CDR3 reads CASSIDRVRPQHF. In DNA, the CDR3 is TGTGCCAGTAGTATCGACAGGGTGCGGCCCCAGCATTTT. Looking up the rest from reference TRBV19 and TRBJ1-5 gives the full variable domain: DGGITQSPKYLFRKEGQNVTLSCEQNLNHDAMYWYRQDPGQGLRLIYYSQIVNDFQKGDIAEGYSVSREKKESFPLTVTSAQKNPTAFYLCASSIDRVRPQHFGDGTRLSIL.